The 24 T cell receptor beta chains in this list originate from one sample, sequenced in a study of cytomegalovirus exposure and HLA in healthy donors. Libraries were prepared by immunoSEQ multiplex PCR; TCRdb keeps only in-frame clonotypes and omits some of them. There are about 50,000 clones in the sample; roughly 93% occur only once, and 1.5% to 2% lies in the top ten. The sample was PBMCs. The receptors shown here come from a young woman in good health and CMV-seropositive.

The chain carries TRBV4-2 and TRBJ2-3; the match to TRBD2 covers 14 bases. Germline CDR1 reads LGHNA; CDR2 reads YNFKEQ. CDR3 length: 19 residues. V lost 0 bases, J lost 5 bases, and 10 bases stayed unmatched. CDR3 nucleotide sequence: TGTGCCAGCAGCCAAGATAAGGGCGGGACTAGCGGGGGCAAAGATACGCAGTATTTT. Translating gives CASSQDKGGTSGGKDTQYF.

The table lists this clone with a count of one. V usage is TRBV14 and J usage is TRBJ2-1, with TRBD2 identical over 13 bases. Germline CDR1 is SGHDN and CDR2 is FVKESK. The CDR3 covers 13 residues. Trimming removed 4 bases from V and 13 bases from J; junction bases left unmatched: 4. The CDR3 nucleotides read TGTGCCAGCAGCCTCGGACTAGCGGGGGTTCAGTTCTTC. Its translation is CASSLGLAGVQFF.

This clone was seen only a few times. The gene calls are TRBV5-1 and TRBJ1-4; D might be TRBD1 (6 bases). This CDR3 is 14 amino acids long. CDR1 is SGHRS, CDR2 YFSETQ, per germline. The V end was cut by 5 bases, the J end by 6 bases, with 14 bases between. The CDR3 loop reads CASSRAGDYEKLFF. As DNA, the CDR3 is TGCGCCAGCAGTCGTGCAGGGGATTATGAAAAACTGTTTTTT.

This chain links TRBV5-1 with TRBJ1-2, with TRBD1 as a possible D gene (6 bases). This CDR3 is built from 14 residues. CDR1 is SGHRS and CDR2 is YFSETQ in the germline V gene. V gave up 5 bases and J gave up 4 bases, with 15 bases separating them. The CDR3 DNA follows: TGCGCCAGCAGACGGGCAGGGGAGGGCTATGGCTACACCTTC. This encodes CASRRAGEGYGYTF.

This clone was seen just once. This chain joins TRBV11-2 and TRBJ2-2; possibly TRBD2 for D (5 bases). The CDR3 covers 17 residues. The germline V and J ends were trimmed by 0 bases and 1 base, with 12 bases remaining between them. From germline, CDR1 is SGHAT and CDR2 FQNNGV. CDR3 nucleotides: TGTGCCAGCAGCTTAGATTTTAACGGACTGAACACCGGGGAGCTGTTTTTT. Translated, it gives CASSLDFNGLNTGELFF.

The count of this clone is one. V usage is TRBV28 and J usage is TRBJ1-2; possible D gene TRBD1, 6 bases. The CDR3 totals 14 residues. Trimming pared 5 bases from V and 5 bases from J, leaving 15 bases between. CDR1 is MDHEN and CDR2 is SYDVKM in the germline V gene. The CDR3 sequence is CASSGGGALYGYTF. In nucleotides, the CDR3 is TGTGCCAGCAGTGGTGGGGGGGCCCTTTATGGCTACACCTTC.

The chain couples TRBV13 to TRBJ2-5; 9 nucleotides line up with TRBD1. With 5 bases clipped from V and 2 bases from J, the junction kept 12 bases outside the gene matches. CDR1 is PRHDT and CDR2 is FYEKMQ in the germline V gene (reference sequence). The CDR3 loop spans 17 amino acids. In DNA form, the CDR3 reads TGTGCCAGCAGCAGACCAGCGACAGGGGGGGAGCAAGAGACCCAGTACTTC. This sequence encodes CASSRPATGGEQETQYF. The full variable domain, its missing parts supplied by reference TRBV13 and TRBJ2-5, is AAGVIQSPRHLIKEKRETATLKCYPIPRHDTVYWYQQGPGQDPQFLISFYEKMQSDKGSIPDRFSAQQFSDYHSELNMSSLELGDSALYFCASSRPATGGEQETQYFGPGTRLLVL.

The genes are TRBV30 and TRBJ2-7; D is possibly TRBD2 (7 bases). The CDR3 runs 15 residues. The V and J ends lost 3 bases and 2 bases respectively, with 17 bases between them. Germline-derived CDR1 and CDR2 are GTSNPN and SVGIG (reference sequence). CDR3 sequence reads: CAWRLVGGLTYEQYF. Written as DNA, the CDR3 is TGTGCCTGGAGATTGGTCGGGGGGCTAACCTACGAGCAGTACTTC.

This chain uses TRBV7-2 with TRBJ2-7; 7 bases align to TRBD2. Germline lookup yields CDR1 SGHTA and CDR2 FQGNSA. Trimming at V came to 7 bases and at J to 3 bases, leaving 12 bases not matched to a gene. CDR3 size: 15 residues. CDR3 sequence (DNA): TGTGCCAGCACCTTGTTCGGGGGGAATCGCTACGAGCAGTACTTC. This sequence encodes CASTLFGGNRYEQYF.

The gene calls are TRBV7-8 and TRBJ1-5, with 7 bases fitting TRBD1. V was clipped by 3 bases and J by 5 bases; unmatched bases: 4. CDR3 length: 14 amino acids. Germline CDR1 SGHVS, CDR2 FQNEAQ. CDR3 DNA sequence: TGTGCCAGCAGCTTGACAGGGTCTTATCAGCCCCAGCATTTT. Its protein is CASSLTGSYQPQHF.

The table lists this clone with a few counts. This sequence joins TRBV12-5 and TRBJ2-7; TRBD2 aligns across 15 bases. The CDR3 runs 17 residues. The V gene end was trimmed by 0 bases and the J gene end by 2 bases; junction bases not matched to a gene: 2. Germline V gene data show CDR1 as LGHNT and CDR2 as FRNRAP. CDR3 protein: CASGLVGTSGGTYEQYF. The CDR3 DNA is TGTGCTAGTGGTTTGGTCGGGACTAGCGGGGGGACCTACGAGCAGTACTTC.

For the CDR3, the DNA is TGTGCCAGCAGTTACGAAGGGGGATCACCCCTCCACTTT. Its protein is CASSYEGGSPLHF. V and J are TRBV6-5 and TRBJ1-6; D might be TRBD1 (6 bases). The germline V gene has CDR1 MNHEY and CDR2 SVGAGI. Trimming took 2 bases from V and 10 from J, leaving 9 bases between them. This CDR3 spans 13 amino acids.

The chain carries TRBV7-6 and TRBJ2-7, with D tentatively TRBD2 (5 bases). The CDR3 sequence is 16 residues long. CDR1 SGHVS and CDR2 FNYEAQ come from the germline V gene. The V gene lost 0 bases and the J gene lost 8 bases, with 20 bases spanning the gap. CDR3 sequence (DNA): TGTGCCAGCAGCTTAGCCAGGACGGGAAACTTAGCCCAGCAGTACTTC. This translates into CASSLARTGNLAQQYF.

This clone was seen just once. J is TRBJ1-6 and V is TRBV6-5; maybe TRBD1 (5 bases). This CDR3 is 15 amino acids long. Germline-derived CDR1 and CDR2 are MNHEY and SVGAGI. The ends were cut back, 6 bases at V and 8 bases at J, with 17 bases in the middle. The CDR3 coding sequence is TGTGCCAGCAGCTGGATACAGGCGACCCATTCACCCCTCCACTTT. Its protein is CASSWIQATHSPLHF.

The chain is built from TRBV5-1 and TRBJ1-1, with 7 bases matching TRBD1. CDR3 length: 14 residues. Trimming cost V 4 bases and J 1 base; bases outside gene matches: 4. Germline lookup yields CDR1 SGHRS and CDR2 YFSETQ. In DNA, the CDR3 is TGCGCCAGCAGCCGGGGACAGCCGAACACTGAAGCTTTCTTT. Its translation: CASSRGQPNTEAFF. Based on the CDR3 plus reference TRBV5-1 and TRBJ1-1, the full variable domain is KAGVTQTPRYLIKTRGQQVTLSCSPISGHRSVSWYQQTPGQGLQFLFEYFSETQRNKGNFPGRFSGRQFSNSRSEMNVSTLELGDSALYLCASSRGQPNTEAFFGQGTRLTVV.

This rearrangement joins TRBV5-1 to TRBJ2-7; D is unclear. The germline CDR1 and CDR2 sequences are SGHRS and YFSETQ. The length of the CDR3 is 13 residues. Trimming removed 0 bases at V and 4 bases at J, with 8 bases between. The chain's CDR3 is CASSLAAGYEQYF. In DNA, the CDR3 is TGCGCCAGCAGCTTGGCCGCAGGATACGAGCAGTACTTC.

The chain couples TRBV12-5 to TRBJ1-1; 7 bases match TRBD1. The CDR3 has 14 amino acids. Trimming removed 1 base from V and 4 bases from J; junction bases left unmatched: 3. Germline CDR1 and CDR2: LGHNT and FRNRAP. The CDR3 loop is CASGLAQGSTEAFF. CDR3 coding DNA: TGTGCTAGTGGTTTGGCACAGGGGTCCACTGAAGCTTTCTTT.

The rearrangement joins TRBV7-8 to TRBJ2-7; D is perhaps TRBD2 (6 bases). Between the trimmed V and J ends, which lost 5 bases and 3 bases, there was a span of 20 bases. This CDR3 is built from 16 residues. The germline CDR1 and CDR2 sequences are SGHVS and FQNEAQ. The CDR3: CASSQPPTGGDYEQYF. The CDR3 region has the DNA TGTGCCAGCAGCCAACCTCCCACCGGGGGAGACTACGAGCAGTACTTC.

The rearrangement links TRBV19 to TRBJ2-1; TRBD1 aligns across 9 bases. Germline assignment: CDR1 LNHDA and CDR2 SQIVND (reference sequence). This CDR3 is 16 amino acids long. J lost 8 bases, V lost 6 bases, and 14 bases had no gene match. This chain's CDR3 is CASRLSLGTGYYEQFF. In DNA, the CDR3 is TGTGCCAGTAGGCTGAGCCTTGGGACAGGGTATTATGAGCAGTTCTTC.

The V call is TRBV27, the J call TRBJ1-1; weak D call: TRBD1 (5 bases). The CDR3 is made up of 13 amino acids. Trimming took off 6 bases at V and 0 bases at J, with 8 bases between the two ends. Germline V gene sequence: CDR1 MNHEY, CDR2 SMNVEV (reference sequence). The CDR3 DNA reads as TGTGCCAGCAGCAAGGGGCTGAACACTGAAGCTTTCTTT. Translated: CASSKGLNTEAFF.

The chain employs TRBV7-9 and TRBJ2-2; D not certain. This CDR3 has 12 residues. Germline assignment: CDR1 SEHNR and CDR2 FQNEAQ (reference sequence). V dropped 4 bases and J dropped 5 bases, with 5 bases sitting between them. The chain's CDR3 is CASSSTTGELFF. CDR3 bases: TGTGCCAGCAGCTCGACTACCGGGGAGCTGTTTTTT.

This chain joins TRBV2 and TRBJ2-1; D not certain. Trimming removed 2 bases at V and 9 bases at J, with 11 bases between. Germline lookup yields CDR1 SNHLY and CDR2 FYNNEI. CDR3 size: 13 residues. CDR3 DNA sequence: TGTGCCAGCAGTGAACCCTTTATTTTTGAGCAGTTCTTC. This sequence encodes CASSEPFIFEQFF.

V and J are TRBV9 and TRBJ2-3; 7 bases align to TRBD1. Germline-derived CDR1 and CDR2 are SGDLS and YYNGEE. V was pared by 4 bases and J by 6 bases, with 8 bases of the junction left unmatched. CDR3 size: 14 residues. The chain's CDR3 is CASSLTGVWDTQYF. The CDR3 nucleotides are TGTGCCAGCAGCCTAACAGGGGTTTGGGATACGCAGTATTTT.

V and J are TRBV7-9 and TRBJ2-6; D is undetermined. This CDR3 spans 16 amino acids. CDR1 is SEHNR and CDR2 is FQNEAQ in the germline V gene (reference sequence). Trimming removed 5 bases from V and 0 bases from J, with 11 bases in between. Written as DNA, the CDR3 is TGTGCCAGCAGCCCGATACAGAGCTCTGGGGCCAACGTCCTGACTTTC. This sequence encodes CASSPIQSSGANVLTF.